These 16 T cell receptor beta chains share one sample of origin, sequenced in a study of blood T cell repertoires in COVID-19. Method: immunoSEQ multiplex PCR; TCRdb's copy keeps in-frame clones and lacks some. The table shows 130,000 to 150,000 clones, with approximately 84% occurring only once. The sample consisted of peripheral blood. The receptor set was obtained from a woman aged 55-70 years with acute or convalescent COVID-19.

This clone showed up just a few times. This chain joins TRBV9 and TRBJ2-7, with 7 bases fitting TRBD1. Germline CDR1 reads SGDLS; CDR2 reads YYNGEE. V dropped 3 bases and J dropped 0; count of bases not matched to a gene: 9. The CDR3 runs 16 residues. As DNA, the CDR3 is TGTGCCAGCAGCGCCTCGGGACAGACCTTCTCCTACGAGCAGTACTTC. This translates into CASSASGQTFSYEQYF. The full variable domain, in which reference TRBV9 and TRBJ2-7 provide the parts outside the CDR3, is DSGVTQTPKHLITATGQRVTLRCSPRSGDLSVYWYQQSLDQGLQFLIQYYNGEERAKGNILERFSAQQFPDLHSELNLSSLELGDSALYFCASSASGQTFSYEQYFGPGTRLTVT.

The chain recombines TRBV19 with TRBJ2-4; TRBD1 aligns across 8 bases. The CDR3 loop spans 15 amino acids. Trimming removed 3 bases from V and 7 bases from J; junction bases left unmatched: 8. Germline CDR1 is LNHDA and CDR2 is SQIVND (reference sequence). The CDR3: CASSILQGGGNIQYF. In DNA form, the CDR3 reads TGTGCCAGTAGTATCCTACAGGGGGGAGGCAACATTCAGTACTTC.

This clone was picked up a small number of times. The CDR3 loop reads CASSVSGSLSYEQYF. The CDR3 coding sequence is TGTGCCAGCAGCGTTAGCGGGAGCCTCTCCTACGAGCAGTACTTC. The genes are TRBV7-8 and TRBJ2-7, with 9 bases lining up with TRBD2. Trimming at V came to 5 bases and at J to 0 bases, leaving 5 bases not matched to a gene. The V gene's germline CDR1 is SGHVS and CDR2 FQNEAQ. The CDR3 runs to 15 residues.

The chain links TRBV7-8 to TRBJ1-3; 8 bases agree with TRBD1. Losses at the gene ends were 5 bases for V and 0 bases for J; bases not matched to a gene: 9. The CDR3 is made up of 17 amino acids. The V gene's germline CDR1 is SGHVS and CDR2 FQNEAQ. The CDR3 DNA reads as TGTGCCAGCAGCGGCATGTACAGGGGGGCCTCTGGAAACACCATATATTTT. The encoded protein is CASSGMYRGASGNTIYF.

The chain has TRBV30 and TRBJ2-1; the match to TRBD2 covers 7 bases. The CDR3 has 14 amino acids. Trimming cost V 3 bases and J 8 bases; bases outside gene matches: 10. CDR1 is GTSNPN and CDR2 is SVGIG in the germline V gene (reference sequence). The CDR3 spells CAWRPGLGRDEQFF. The CDR3 bases are TGTGCCTGGAGGCCCGGACTAGGTCGGGATGAGCAGTTCTTC.

The chain links TRBV5-1 to TRBJ2-2, with 7 nucleotides matching TRBD2. Losses at the gene ends were 0 bases for V and 6 bases for J; bases not matched to a gene: 8. The CDR3 sequence is 16 residues long. The germline V gene has CDR1 SGHRS and CDR2 YFSETQ. This CDR3 is CASSLGDYPSAGELFF. The CDR3 region has the DNA TGCGCCAGCAGCTTGGGGGACTACCCCTCGGCCGGGGAGCTGTTTTTT.

In its sample, this clone was seen a few times. The chain has TRBV15 and TRBJ2-5, with D perhaps matching TRBD2 (5 bases). Germline CDR1 and CDR2: LNHNV and YYDKDF (reference sequence). The V and J ends lost 5 bases and 6 bases respectively, with 22 bases between them. The CDR3 loop spans 16 amino acids. The CDR3 reads CATSSRGSTAAQTQYF. The CDR3 coding sequence is TGTGCCACCAGCTCTAGAGGGAGTACCGCGGCGCAGACCCAGTACTTC.

The sample holds a few counts of this clone. The rearrangement links TRBV27 to TRBJ2-3, with 10 bases fitting TRBD2. The germline gives CDR1 MNHEY, CDR2 SMNVEV (reference sequence). CDR3 length: 17 residues. The J segment lost 4 bases and the V segment lost 5 bases, leaving 12 bases of the junction unmatched. CDR3 amino acids: CASSLLSLAGVADTQYF. The CDR3 DNA reads as TGTGCCAGCAGTCTCCTATCCCTAGCGGGAGTGGCAGATACGCAGTATTTT.

The chain recombines TRBV7-2 with TRBJ1-1; no firm D call. Trimming removed 1 base from V and 0 bases from J, with 15 bases in between. CDR1 and CDR2 from the germline V gene are SGHTA and FQGNSA. CDR3 size: 17 residues. DNA for the CDR3: TGTGCCAGCAGCTTAGGCGGGATCGTACGCATGAACACTGAAGCTTTCTTT. It yields the protein CASSLGGIVRMNTEAFF.

The table lists this clone with a few counts. This CDR3 reads CASTRQGRGDNEQFF. The CDR3 DNA is TGTGCCAGCACCAGACAGGGAAGAGGGGACAATGAGCAGTTCTTC. The chain recombines TRBV19 with TRBJ2-1; 7 bases map to TRBD1. Looked up from germline, CDR1 is LNHDA and CDR2 is SQIVND (reference sequence). The CDR3 is 15 residues long. The ends lost 9 bases at V and 5 bases at J; junction bases unmatched: 13.

The rearrangement links TRBV4-2 to TRBJ1-1; 7 nucleotides line up with TRBD1. The CDR3 is made up of 14 amino acids. V was pared by 0 bases and J by 4 bases, with 2 bases of the junction left unmatched. Germline V gives CDR1 LGHNA, CDR2 YNFKEQ. In DNA, the CDR3 is TGTGCCAGCAGCCAAGATCAGGGGGGCACTGAAGCTTTCTTT. Translation gives CASSQDQGGTEAFF.

The J gene is TRBJ2-5, the V gene TRBV9; 14 bases align to TRBD2. CDR1 and CDR2 (germline): SGDLS, YYNGEE. This CDR3 spans 16 amino acids. Trimming took 2 bases from V and 7 from J; bases not matched to a gene: 7. CDR3: CASSVGLAGASVTQYF. Written as DNA, the CDR3 is TGTGCCAGCAGCGTGGGACTAGCGGGAGCGTCCGTGACCCAGTACTTC.

The chain employs TRBV5-1 and TRBJ2-7, with a weak D call TRBD1 (6 bases). Per germline, CDR1 SGHRS and CDR2 YFSETQ. The CDR3 has 12 amino acids. The ends were cut back, 3 bases at V and 7 bases at J, with 11 bases in the middle. The CDR3 nucleotides are TGCGCCAGCAGCTGGAAAGGGGGAGAGCAGTACTTC. Its translation: CASSWKGGEQYF.

V usage is TRBV30 and J usage is TRBJ2-5; the D gene is possibly TRBD2 (6 bases). The CDR3 spans 16 residues. V lost 2 bases, J lost 4 bases, and 20 bases lay in between. Germline lookup yields CDR1 GTSNPN and CDR2 SVGIG (reference sequence). The CDR3 reads CAWSLPDLYGGETQYF. DNA of the CDR3: TGTGCCTGGAGTCTTCCCGACCTTTACGGGGGAGAGACCCAGTACTTC. Full variable domain (outside the CDR3, taken from reference TRBV30 and TRBJ2-5): SQTIHQWPATLVQPVGSPLSLECTVEGTSNPNLYWYRQAAGRGLQLLFYSVGIGQISSEVPQNLSASRPQDRQFILSSKKLLLSDSGFYLCAWSLPDLYGGETQYFGPGTRLLVL.

This sequence joins TRBV7-9 and TRBJ2-4; TRBD1 aligns across 11 bases. The CDR3 consists of 18 residues. The trim removed 4 bases at V and 1 base at J, leaving 9 bases unmatched. Germline V gives CDR1 SEHNR, CDR2 FQNEAQ (reference sequence). The CDR3 sequence is CASSWGQGGIVAKNIQYF. CDR3 DNA sequence: TGTGCCAGCAGCTGGGGACAGGGGGGCATTGTGGCCAAAAACATTCAGTACTTC.

This sequence joins TRBV28 and TRBJ1-2; D is undetermined. Trimming took 1 base from V and 8 from J, leaving 14 bases between them. Germline CDR1 and CDR2: MDHEN and SYDVKM. The CDR3 consists of 14 residues. CDR3 amino acids: CASSLSGPTRGYTF. The CDR3 DNA is TGTGCCAGCAGTTTATCTGGCCCTACGAGGGGCTACACCTTC.